This TCR beta chain was identified during a study of regulatory T cells in long-lasting Graves disease (dated by TCRdb to about 2021). With respect to the entire study: Newly diagnosed Graves' disease patients had taken antithyroid drugs for less than 3 months. The study was conducted in China and was registered as a clinical trial. TCR sequencing covered 13 persistent and 20 newly diagnosed Graves' disease patients, some 33 samples in total. Persistent Graves' disease patients were compared with newly diagnosed Graves' disease patients by peripheral blood TCR sequencing and RNA sequencing. The full study reports these points: The small sample size was acknowledged by the authors as a limitation that may reduce accuracy. Peripheral blood alone was examined, since thyroid tissue, which constituted the primary lesion, could not be accessed. Preferential use of TRBV28, TRBJ1-2 and TRBJ2-5 was observed in persistent disease, whereas TRBV20-1 and TRBJ2-1 were favored in newly diagnosed disease. Persistent Graves' disease patients showed lower TCR Shannon entropy and fewer highly expanded clones than newly diagnosed patients, suggesting clonal expansion. Patients with persistent disease shared more public clonotypes (about 3,000) than newly diagnosed patients did (about 1,000). Sequencing and analysis were limited to the TCR beta chain.

Libraries were constructed by multiplex PCR. Instrument on record: Illumina HiSeq 4000. CDR3 regions were amplified by Arm-PCR with iRepertoire HTBI primers to construct TCR beta libraries. PCR products were gel purified before sequencing. The authors' pipeline ran thus. A total of roughly 65 TRBV and more than twelve TRBJ segments were identified across samples and were used for gene usage analysis of CDR3 amino acid clonotypes. COPE and FqMerger were used to merge the filtered high-quality paired reads into contigs. BLAST was used to align contigs to IMGT TRBV, TRBD and TRBJ reference genes, with CDR3 defined following IMGT. Any clonotype with a frequency above 0.1% was counted as a highly expanded clone. Repertoire diversity was measured by Shannon entropy, and V-J evenness by the Gini coefficient. Public clonotypes were defined as clonotypes shared by more than one individual. The public reads were quality trimmed at Q25 with fastp and then assembled into clones with MiXCR by TCRdb, keeping productive beta chains. Under each unique CDR3 protein, matching rows form one entry showing the most common genes and DNA. The V and J calls and clone size come from TCRdb's table, not from the authors' own analysis. For this sample there are roughly 500,000 distinct CDR3 sequences; about 13% appear just once. The biggest ten clones account for roughly a tenth of the sample.

Notes on this clonotype: The specificity of this receptor is unknown. A much larger clone differs from this one at a single base, so this may be a read error.

What the time point label conveys for this sample: newly diagnosed GD, antithyroid drugs for less than 3 months. RNA was extracted from PBMCs in TRIzol for both TCR sequencing and RNA sequencing. Graves' disease was diagnosed according to American Thyroid Association guidelines. Patients were recruited from an endocrinology department in Xi'an, China. Each patient gave approximately 9.7 milliliters of peripheral blood, collected in an EDTA anticoagulant tube. Ficoll Paque Plus density gradient separation was used to isolate PBMCs, and no further T cell sorting was done. An Agilent 2100 Bioanalyzer and agarose gel were used to check RNA quality, while a NanoDrop 2000 measured RNA concentration. The CDR3 measures 15 amino acids from cysteine to phenylalanine. Only the CDR3 part of the read is kept: 45 bases, read in frame from the first base. For CDR1 and CDR2, the germline V gene lists SGHRS and YFSETQ.

The sample was also reused in another study, on T cells in Graves' hyperthyroidism and ophthalmopathy. The second study also describes: Stable Graves' hyperthyroidism was defined as no progression to ophthalmopathy during 18 months of follow-up. Hyperthyroidism patients were aged 18 to 65 years and newly diagnosed, with disease duration of less than 2 months. Patients with uncontrolled infections, other autoimmune diseases, pregnancy or lactation were excluded. Diagnoses were based on clinical symptoms, serum thyroxine and TRAb, thyroid ultrasound and orbital computed tomography. The TCR CDR3 was subjected to a first round of RT-PCR using the HTBI primer set and the Qiagen OneStep RT-PCR kit. Most expanded thyroid clonotypes (frequency above 0.001) were also detected in blood, suggesting blood repertoires may reflect thyroid immune responses. In cross-validation, a model built on a 13 V-J signature told ophthalmopathy apart from stable hyperthyroidism with roughly 87% sensitivity and about 81% specificity, and in testing the same model reached 80%/75%. In validation, progression to ophthalmopathy was predicted by the model with nearly 71% sensitivity and around 75% specificity, a median of roughly 6.4 months before onset. To identify distinguishing TCR V-J signatures, a discovery cohort of 90 to 100 patients was used, comprising approximately 40 with Graves' ophthalmopathy and approximately 57 with stable Graves' hyperthyroidism. Prospective prediction of ophthalmopathy was tested in an independent validation cohort of 18 to 20 hyperthyroidism patients and around 16 patients who later progressed to ophthalmopathy. The approximately 100 discovery patients were divided at random into training and test sets in a 7:3 ratio. Thyroid tissue and blood T-cell repertoires from about six Graves' hyperthyroidism patients were also compared in the study. Once sampling was done, hyperthyroidism patients were given methimazole at a starting dose of 30 mg daily, whereas ophthalmopathy patients were given high-dose intravenous methylprednisolone. Libraries were constructed in a second round of multiplex PCR, after which size selection and purification were performed. The libraries were sequenced on an Illumina HiSeq2000 using paired-end 100 bp reads. SOAPnuke was used to process the raw data, throwing out any read that contained adapters or uncalled bases, had a mean Phred below 15, or lacked an exact constant-primer or identifier match. High-quality paired reads were merged with COPE v1.2.5, and unique nucleotide sequences were defined as clonotypes. MiTCR v1.1 was used to align clonotypes to the IMGT TRBV, TRBD and TRBJ reference segments. Analysis was restricted to V-J combinations with a frequency above 0.0001, which covered about 99% of repertoires. The TCS score was defined as the ratio of F50 (clonal expansion) to E x V (chaos), calculated using BLOSUM62-based TCRdist between CDR3 peptides within each V-J. Welch's t-statistics and random forest reduced just over 500 V-J features to roughly 13, which were used in a naive Bayes classifier (R e1071). Sample size was not statistically predetermined, and blinding of investigators to group allocation was not performed. According to the paper, TCR Vbeta CDR3 sequencing was carried out on 135 peripheral blood samples, which came from under 50 ophthalmopathy, fewer than 80 hyperthyroidism and approximately 17 progressor patients.

The chain is encoded by TRBV5-1 joined to TRBJ2-3, with a weak D call of TRBD1 (5 bases match). The DNA end favors TRBJ2-7, so the J call may be wrong. This receptor was obtained from a man under 40 with Graves disease. Donor details come from another sample of the same person, matched by shared clones. The sequences come from peripheral blood mononuclear cells (PBMCs), collected at new diagnosis, from a patient treated with antithyroid drugs. The sequence in DNA is TGCGCCAGCAGATTCGACCCAGGGATGACCTACGAGCAGTACTTC. It translates as CASRFDPGMTYEQYF.